This note documents a single T cell receptor beta chain sequence. Its specificity is not known. The sample belongs to a study of T cells expressing NK-cell markers. Study details: Seven HCMV-seropositive donors and one seronegative donor made up the eight sequenced donors.

The study, taken as a whole, reports: These clonotypes, the leaders elsewhere, also led the CD3+CD56-NKG2C+ fraction in four donors.

TCRdb reprocessed the 5' RACE reads, with one entry per CDR3 protein and no DNA. In all, the sample yields about 450,000 distinct CDR3 sequences. The CDR3 length is 13 residues. Germline CDR1 MGHDK, CDR2 SYGVNS. J is TRBJ2-3 and V is TRBV25-1; the TRBD1 assignment by TCRdb is unverifiable without DNA. This receptor was obtained from a woman between 18 and 69 years old in good health. Sequenced input: blood T cells: a sorted CD56 or NKG2C T cell subset, CD4+ or CD8+ T cells, or bulk PBMC T cells (not recorded which). CDR3 sequence: CASTDRVTDTQYF. The entire variable domain, with the rest obtained from reference TRBV25-1 and TRBJ2-3, is as follows: EADIYQTPRYLVIGTGKKITLECSQTMGHDKMYWYQQDPGMELHLIHYSYGVNSTEKGDLSSESTVSRIRTEHFPLTLESARPSHTSQYLCASTDRVTDTQYFGPGTRLTVL.